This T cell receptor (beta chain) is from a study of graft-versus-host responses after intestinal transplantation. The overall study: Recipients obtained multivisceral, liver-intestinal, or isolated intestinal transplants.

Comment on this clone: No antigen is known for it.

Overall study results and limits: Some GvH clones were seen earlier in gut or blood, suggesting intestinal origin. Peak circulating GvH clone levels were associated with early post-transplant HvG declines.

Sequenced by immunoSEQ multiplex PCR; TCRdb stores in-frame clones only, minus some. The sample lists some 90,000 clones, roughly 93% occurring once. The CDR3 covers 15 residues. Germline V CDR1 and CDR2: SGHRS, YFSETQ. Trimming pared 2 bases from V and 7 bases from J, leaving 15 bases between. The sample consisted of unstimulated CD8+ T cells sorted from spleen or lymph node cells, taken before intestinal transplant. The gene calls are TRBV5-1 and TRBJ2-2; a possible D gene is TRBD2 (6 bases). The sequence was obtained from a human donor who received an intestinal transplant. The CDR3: CASSFPGTGSGELFF. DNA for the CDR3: TGCGCCAGCAGCTTTCCCGGGACTGGGAGCGGGGAGCTGTTTTTT.